A selection of T cell receptor beta chains follows, all from one sample in a study of CD8+ T cells in alopecia areata. Produced via immunoSEQ multiplex PCR; TCRdb's table is partial and in-frame only. The sample lists about 250,000 clones, roughly 69% seen once, with under 1.5% in the top ten. This specimen consisted of CD4+ T cells sorted from blood, obtained at week 0. These receptors all stem from a human donor with alopecia areata. The CDR3 runs from the conserved cysteine through the conserved F or W. Fields, in order: J gene, V gene, D gene, clone size, CDR3 protein, CDR3 DNA. D genes are given only for firm matches. Where a row states a size, it is once, few, many or the class of an expanded clone; other rows omit it.

>TRBJ1-1|TRBV20-1|.|.
CSASRNTEAFF
TGCAGTGCTAGCCGTAACACTGAAGCTTTCTTT
>TRBJ2-2|TRBV7-3|.|once
CASSKLRDTGELFF
TGTGCCAGCAGCAAGCTCAGGGATACCGGGGAGCTGTTTTTT
>TRBJ2-1|TRBV2|.|.
CASSSGSRRNEQFF
TGTGCCAGCAGCTCCGGGTCGCGGAGGAATGAGCAGTTCTTC
>TRBJ1-1|TRBV25-1|.|.
CASSEQGNTEAFF
TGTGCCAGCAGCGAACAGGGGAACACTGAAGCTTTCTTT
>TRBJ2-7|TRBV27|.|.
CASSGHGGYEQYF
TGTGCCAGCAGTGGACACGGTGGGTACGAGCAGTACTTC
>TRBJ2-3|TRBV27|.|.
CASSLGTDTQYF
TGTGCCAGCAGTTTAGGCACAGATACGCAGTATTTT
>TRBJ2-3|TRBV7-9|TRBD2|.
CASSPRTSGVTDTQYF
TGTGCCAGCAGCCCGCGGACTAGCGGGGTCACAGATACGCAGTATTTT
>TRBJ2-3|TRBV29-1|.|few
CSVEAGFSLTDTQYF
TGCAGCGTTGAAGCCGGTTTCAGCCTCACAGATACGCAGTATTTT
>TRBJ1-1|TRBV29-1|.|.
CSVAAGSAEAFF
TGCAGCGTTGCTGCAGGGTCGGCTGAAGCTTTCTTT
>TRBJ2-7|TRBV4-1|.|.
CASSHDKTYEQYF
TGCGCCAGCAGCCACGACAAGACCTACGAGCAGTACTTC
>TRBJ1-2|TRBV27|TRBD1|few
CASHNKPTGGGYTF
TGTGCCAGCCATAATAAACCGACAGGGGGTGGCTACACCTTC
>TRBJ1-6|TRBV10-3|.|.
CAINDNSPLHF
TGTGCCATCAACGATAATTCACCCCTCCACTTT
>TRBJ2-7|TRBV6-6|.|.
CASSLPGSEQYF
TGTGCCAGCAGCCTCCCCGGGTCCGAGCAGTACTTC
>TRBJ2-3|TRBV4-3|.|.
CASSQESGGVTDTQYF
TGCGCCAGCAGCCAAGAATCTGGGGGAGTCACAGATACGCAGTATTTT
>TRBJ1-4|TRBV30|.|few
CACYRRDTREKLFF
TGTGCCTGTTATCGCCGGGACACAAGGGAAAAACTGTTTTTT
>TRBJ1-6|TRBV7-2|.|.
CASGSYNSPLHF
TGTGCCAGCGGCTCCTATAATTCACCCCTCCACTTT
>TRBJ1-5|TRBV5-1|TRBD1|.
CASSPGTGGLDQPQHF
TGCGCCAGCAGCCCTGGGACAGGGGGCCTCGATCAGCCCCAGCATTTT
>TRBJ2-5|TRBV9|.|.
CASSVSAYQETQYF
TGTGCCAGCAGCGTGTCGGCTTACCAAGAGACCCAGTACTTC
>TRBJ1-3|TRBV30|TRBD1|.
CAWRPQGGVKGNTIYF
TGTGCCTGGAGGCCCCAGGGGGGGGTAAAAGGAAACACCATATATTTT
>TRBJ2-5|TRBV9|.|.
CASSVAGTQETQYF
TGTGCCAGCAGCGTCGCCGGCACTCAAGAGACCCAGTACTTC
>TRBJ1-4|TRBV30|TRBD1|.
CASDRGLNEKLFF
TGTGCCAGTGACAGGGGTCTTAATGAAAAACTGTTTTTT
>TRBJ2-7|TRBV7-6|.|.
CASSYGQLREQYF
TGTGCCAGCAGCTATGGACAGCTACGAGAGCAGTACTTC
>TRBJ2-1|TRBV9|TRBD1|.
CASSSTGGNNHEQFF
TGTGCCAGCAGCTCCACAGGGGGTAACAATCATGAGCAGTTCTTC
>TRBJ1-6|TRBV6-5|.|few
CASSLGHGSYNSPLHF
TGTGCCAGCAGTTTAGGACATGGCTCCTATAATTCACCCCTCCACTTT
>TRBJ1-2|TRBV27|TRBD1|.
CASSKDRTGYGYTF
TGTGCCAGCAGTAAAGACAGGACAGGGTATGGCTACACCTTC
>TRBJ2-3|TRBV29-1|.|.
CSVVEGFTDTQYF
TGCAGCGTTGTTGAAGGGTTCACAGATACGCAGTATTTT
>TRBJ2-1|TRBV29-1|TRBD1|.
CSSTDRYSYNEQFF
TGCAGCTCGACGGACAGGTACTCCTACAATGAGCAGTTCTTC
>TRBJ2-3|TRBV10-3|.|.
CAIGHADTQYF
TGTGCCATCGGGCACGCAGATACGCAGTATTTT
>TRBJ2-2|TRBV5-1|TRBD2|once
CASSRGGYTGELFF
TGCGCCAGCAGCCGGGGGGGCTACACCGGGGAGCTGTTTTTT
>TRBJ2-1|TRBV30|.|.
CAWSRASSYNEQFF
TGTGCCTGGAGTAGGGCTAGTTCCTACAATGAGCAGTTCTTC
>TRBJ1-2|TRBV4-1|.|.
CASSPREGNYGYTF
TGCGCCAGCAGCCCCCGGGAGGGGAACTATGGCTACACCTTC
>TRBJ2-3|TRBV9|TRBD2|.
CASSGLAGATDTQYF
TGTGCCAGCAGCGGCCTAGCGGGGGCCACAGATACGCAGTATTTT
>TRBJ2-1|TRBV9|.|.
CASSVLDGSNEQFF
TGTGCCAGCAGCGTACTGGACGGGAGCAATGAGCAGTTCTTC
>TRBJ1-6|TRBV29-1|TRBD1|.
CSARVGQGNSPLHF
TGCAGCGCCCGGGTTGGACAGGGCAATTCACCCCTCCACTTT
>TRBJ2-7|TRBV5-1|.|.
CASSLGGPYESYEQYF
TGCGCCAGCAGCTTGGGGGGTCCCTATGAGTCCTACGAGCAGTACTTC
>TRBJ2-3|TRBV29-1|.|.
CSVRGQYTDTQYF
TGCAGCGTTCGAGGACAGTACACAGATACGCAGTATTTT
>TRBJ2-5|TRBV15|.|few
CATSRSGRRETQYF
TGTGCCACCAGCAGATCGGGCAGACGAGAGACCCAGTACTTC
>TRBJ1-1|TRBV29-1|.|.
CSVERTAATEAFF
TGCAGCGTTGAAAGGACAGCAGCCACTGAAGCTTTCTTT
>TRBJ1-6|TRBV5-1|.|once
CASSLVQGDYNSPLHF
TGCGCCAGCAGCTTGGTGCAGGGAGATTACAATTCACCCCTCCACTTT
>TRBJ2-7|TRBV7-6|.|.
CASSLDQGLGSYEQYF
TGTGCCAGCAGCTTAGACCAGGGTTTAGGCTCCTACGAGCAGTACTTC